A selection of T cell receptor beta chains follows, all from one sample in a study of T cell repertoires in cytomegalovirus infection. TCRdb re-analysed the reads in MiXCR, keeping a single row per CDR3 protein. The table shows hundreds of thousands of distinct CDR3 sequences, with approximately 31% occurring only once. Sequencing was performed on PBMCs. Every receptor here comes from a human donor in good health (CMV status not recorded). Some clones in this sample may be carry-over from other donors' samples. Both conserved end residues are trimmed from each CDR3. The D gene is left open where the match is weak.

TRBV4-1,.,TRBJ1-1,ASTPRGTSNTEAF
TRBV7-2,.,TRBJ2-2,ASSPLGGTGELF
TRBV7-2,.,TRBJ2-2,ARSPWSSGERF
TRBV7-2,.,TRBJ2-1,ASSLASVGDEQF
TRBV7-8,TRBD2,TRBJ2-1,ASSSLLASGAPGIEQF
TRBV12-3/TRBV12-4,.,TRBJ2-7,ASSPGWPSYEQY
TRBV5-4,.,TRBJ2-7,ASSFPGGLGYEQY
TRBV28,.,TRBJ2-3,ASNNRDRFTDTQY
TRBV5-1,.,TRBJ1-1,ASSLVVDTEAF
TRBV7-8,.,TRBJ1-1,ASSLVAGFNTEAF
TRBV2,TRBD2,TRBJ2-5,ASSAQGGLAGGHYLY
TRBV14,TRBD2,TRBJ2-3,ASSPRDYSSKDTQY
TRBV3-1,.,TRBJ2-4,ASPCEIVGNIQY
TRBV19,.,TRBJ1-1,ASTQGVNTEAF
TRBV28,.,TRBJ1-6,ASSARGAWSSPLH
TRBV27,.,TRBJ2-7,ASSLATGPYEQY
TRBV27,TRBD1,TRBJ1-2,ASSNNWDRGTTNYGYT
TRBV12-3/TRBV12-4,TRBD1,TRBJ1-5,ASSLGQGIPNQPQH
TRBV12-3/TRBV12-4,.,TRBJ2-2,AQGLGGDAGELF
TRBV6-5,.,TRBJ2-1,ASSYGRDGNEQF
TRBV7-8,.,TRBJ2-5,ASSLGWAEPTETQY
TRBV18,.,TRBJ2-1,ASSPPIRGESVGQF
TRBV7-9,TRBD2,TRBJ2-3,ASRGTSGDTQY
TRBV3-1,TRBD1,TRBJ1-2,ASSHIIRDRDGYT
TRBV12-3/TRBV12-4,.,TRBJ1-6,ASSIPLGAAYNSPLH
TRBV6-1,TRBD1,TRBJ1-5,ASSAWDSDQPQH
TRBV6-5,.,TRBJ2-7,ASSYGSALEQY
TRBV5-4,TRBD1,TRBJ1-4,ATTGDRATNEKLF
TRBV5-1,.,TRBJ2-3,ASSLWAGSSTDTQY
TRBV2,.,TRBJ2-5,ASSEVRGPQETQY
TRBV12-3/TRBV12-4,.,TRBJ1-1,ASSLGRHMNTEAF
TRBV6-2/TRBV6-3,TRBD1,TRBJ2-7,ASSSPGQGFYEQY
TRBV6-1,TRBD2,TRBJ2-1,ASIYSGGGYDEQF
TRBV7-2,.,TRBJ2-2,ASSLAPIGGGELF
TRBV12-3/TRBV12-4,.,TRBJ1-1,ASKRVEAF
TRBV4-1,.,TRBJ2-5,ASSQVGQGYETQY
TRBV5-8,.,TRBJ2-5,ATSGPRSQETQY